This T cell receptor beta chain was sequenced during a study of blood T cell repertoires in COVID-19. Generated by immunoSEQ multiplex PCR, the TCRdb table keeps only in-frame clones and is missing some. The data show roughly 140,000 clones, 78% seen once. V dropped 3 bases and J dropped 1; count of bases not matched to a gene: 4. Germline V lookup: CDR1 SGHNT, CDR2 YYREEE (reference sequence). This CDR3 region has 16 residues. This clone was detected many times. Sequencing used peripheral blood. The chain employs TRBV5-4 and TRBJ2-3, with TRBD2 matching 11 bases. This receptor was obtained from an older woman with acute or convalescent COVID-19. CDR3 DNA: TGTGCCAGCAGCTCGCTAGCGGGAGGCCGCACAGATACGCAGTATTTT. Translation: CASSSLAGGRTDTQYF.